This T cell receptor (beta chain) was profiled in a study of CD8 T cells in Susac syndrome. Random hexamers primed reverse transcription of about 0.5 to 1 ug RNA. Each CDR3 protein is one row after TCRdb ran MiXCR on the immunoSEQ multiplex PCR reads. The sample records about 180,000 distinct CDR3 sequences, 90% to 96% being singletons. Notes on this clonotype: Its antigen is as yet unknown.

Points from the study as a whole: The TCR sequencing and HLA analysis in the study involved a relatively small number of individuals, as the study acknowledged.

This CDR3 is built from 16 residues. Germline loops: CDR1 MNHEY, CDR2 SMNVEV (reference sequence). Trimming pared 3 bases from V and 0 bases from J, leaving 14 bases between. TCR beta sequences were obtained from blood CD8+ and CD4+ T cells. Relapsing-remitting disease, either stable or active, was present in the multiple sclerosis controls, who were treatment-naive patients. Sequencing was carried out using CD4+ T cells from PBMCs. The chain couples TRBV27 to TRBJ1-1; D is ambiguous. The TCR originated in a human donor with multiple sclerosis. CDR3 amino acids: CASSLVPTLLNTEAFF. CDR3 DNA sequence: TGTGCCAGCAGTTTGGTTCCAACCCTCTTGAACACTGAAGCTTTCTTT.